The 16 T cell receptor beta chains in this list originate from one sample, sequenced in a study of cytomegalovirus exposure and HLA in healthy donors. Use of 60 Vbeta and 13 Jbeta primers characterized the PCR. Clones were read by immunoSEQ multiplex PCR, and TCRdb kept only the in-frame ones, dropping some. The sample lists 150,000 to 200,000 clones, 75% to 90% occurring once. The sequencing sample was made of PBMCs. These receptors were taken from a boy aged 2 to 10 in good health and CMV-seronegative.

The sample holds a few counts of this clone. This chain joins TRBV5-1 and TRBJ1-1, with TRBD1 matching over 8 bases. Looked up from germline, CDR1 is SGHRS and CDR2 is YFSETQ. CDR3 length: 14 amino acids. The V segment lost 2 bases and the J segment 6 bases; nucleotides outside the gene matches: 6. The CDR3 nucleotides are TGCGCCAGCAGCTTCCCGGGACAGGTCCCTGAAGCTTTCTTT. Translated: CASSFPGQVPEAFF.

The chain carries TRBV6-6 and TRBJ1-6; weak D call: TRBD1 (5 bases). Germline assignment: CDR1 MNHNY and CDR2 SVGAGI (reference sequence). The CDR3 covers 16 residues. V was shortened by 2 bases and J by 3 bases, with 11 bases between the two germline ends. The CDR3 DNA is TGTGCCAGCAGTTACGCGGAAAGGGGCTATAATTCACCCCTCCACTTT. Residues: CASSYAERGYNSPLHF.

The chain employs TRBV2 and TRBJ2-7, with D tentatively TRBD2 (5 bases). V lost 8 bases and J lost 0, with 20 bases in between. This CDR3 region has 16 residues. The germline CDR1 and CDR2 sequences are SNHLY and FYNNEI. CDR3 in amino acids: CASSLRSTRSSYEQYF. DNA of the CDR3: TGTGCCAGCTCACTTCGAAGTACTAGGAGCTCCTACGAGCAGTACTTC.

This clone showed up just once. The rearrangement links TRBV7-2 to TRBJ1-2, with a tentative D call TRBD1 (5 bases). V lost 4 bases and J lost 7, with 10 bases in between. Germline V gene data show CDR1 as SGHTA and CDR2 as FQGNSA. This CDR3 is 12 amino acids long. This CDR3 reads CASSSGGPGYTF. The CDR3 nucleotides are TGTGCCAGCAGCTCCGGGGGACCTGGCTACACCTTC.

This clone has only one observation. The chain links TRBV27 to TRBJ2-7, with TRBD2 identical over 7 bases. The junction had 6 bases not matched to a gene; V was cut back by 2 bases and J by 2 bases. The length of the CDR3 is 15 residues. From germline, CDR1 is MNHEY and CDR2 SMNVEV (reference sequence). CDR3 loop: CASSLRGGPPYEQYF. The CDR3 DNA reads as TGTGCCAGCAGTTTACGGGGAGGGCCCCCCTACGAGCAGTACTTC.

A few counts support this clone. The genes are TRBV6-1 and TRBJ2-4, with 9 positions matching TRBD1. There are 15 residues in the CDR3. Losses at the gene ends were 4 bases for V and 8 bases for J; bases not matched to a gene: 9. Germline V lookup: CDR1 MNHNS, CDR2 SASEGT. The CDR3 is CASSGMGQGGYIQYF. Here the CDR3 DNA reads TGTGCCAGCAGTGGGATGGGACAGGGCGGATACATTCAGTACTTC.

The V call is TRBV6-5, the J call TRBJ1-1; D is uncertain. Trimming took off 0 bases at V and 1 base at J, with 9 bases between the two ends. CDR1 is MNHEY, CDR2 SVGAGI, per germline. The CDR3 is made up of 15 amino acids. In nucleotides, the CDR3 is TGTGCCAGCAGTTACTCTCGACGGGGGAACACTGAAGCTTTCTTT. This translates into CASSYSRRGNTEAFF.

CDR3 in amino acids: CASSTGGGGYTQYF. In nucleotides, the CDR3 is TGTGCCAGCAGTACGGGCGGGGGAGGCTATACGCAGTATTTT. The V call is TRBV6-4, the J call TRBJ2-3; 7 positions match TRBD2. J was trimmed by 7 bases and V by 5 bases; bases with no gene match: 9. This CDR3 is built from 14 residues. Germline V gene lookup returns CDR1 MRHNA and CDR2 SNTAGT.

J is TRBJ1-2 and V is TRBV7-9; TRBD1 matches 8 bases. V trimming: 5 bases; J trimming: 5 bases; junction bases outside the gene matches: 7. The CDR3 loop spans 14 amino acids. From germline, CDR1 is SEHNR and CDR2 FQNEAQ (reference sequence). As DNA, the CDR3 is TGTGCCAGCAGCGGGCGGACAGGGAGGTATGGCTACACCTTC. Protein sequence: CASSGRTGRYGYTF.

The chain combines TRBV2 with TRBJ2-5; possible D gene TRBD1, 5 bases. Germline lookup yields CDR1 SNHLY and CDR2 FYNNEI. The CDR3 length is 12 residues. Trimming left V 4 bases short and J 9 bases short, with 12 bases between. CDR3 coding DNA: TGTGCCAGCAGTGGGGGCGCGATGGCCCAGTACTTC. Amino acids: CASSGGAMAQYF.

The chain employs TRBV7-3 and TRBJ2-3; a possible D gene is TRBD2 (5 bases). CDR1 SGHTA and CDR2 FQGTGA come from the germline V gene. The CDR3 has 14 residues. Trimming stripped 5 bases from V and 0 bases from J, with 9 bases between. CDR3 nucleotide sequence: TGTGCCAGCAGCCCCATAGCGAGCACAGATACGCAGTATTTT. Protein sequence: CASSPIASTDTQYF.

CDR3 in amino acids: CASTQTGGIVTGELFF. The CDR3, as DNA: TGTGCCAGCACCCAGACAGGGGGCATAGTGACCGGGGAGCTGTTTTTT. The rearrangement uses TRBV11-2 and TRBJ2-2; 10 bases are shared with TRBD1. The ends lost 7 bases at V and 5 bases at J; junction bases unmatched: 10. The CDR3 is 16 residues long. The V gene's germline CDR1 is SGHAT and CDR2 FQNNGV.

This clone was counted a few times. The rearrangement links TRBV7-9 to TRBJ1-3; TRBD1 is a possible D gene (5 bases). The CDR3 consists of 18 residues. V was clipped by 5 bases and J by 0 bases, with 20 bases between them. CDR1 is SEHNR, CDR2 FQNEAQ, per germline (reference sequence). The CDR3 DNA follows: TGTGCCAGCAGCCCCTTCGGAGGGGCGGCCATCTCTGGAAACACCATATATTTT. This sequence encodes CASSPFGGAAISGNTIYF. The full variable domain, its missing parts supplied by reference TRBV7-9 and TRBJ1-3, is DTGVSQNPRHKITKRGQNVTFRCDPISEHNRLYWYRQTLGQGPEFLTYFQNEAQLEKSRLLSDRFSAERPKGSFSTLEIQRTEQGDSAMYLCASSPFGGAAISGNTIYFGEGSWLTVV.

CDR3 sequence reads: CASSLDRPSNQPQHF. The DNA of the CDR3 is TGTGCCAGCAGCTTAGACAGGCCTAGCAATCAGCCCCAGCATTTT. The chain couples TRBV7-8 to TRBJ1-5; weak D call: TRBD1 (5 bases). V was trimmed by 1 base and J by 0 bases, leaving 7 bases between them. Germline V lookup: CDR1 SGHVS, CDR2 FQNEAQ. This CDR3 is built from 15 residues.

In DNA, the CDR3 is TGCGCCAGCAGCCAAACAGGGCTCCTAGGTTCACCCCTCCACTTT. It specifies CASSQTGLLGSPLHF. The chain links TRBV4-1 to TRBJ1-6; a possible D gene is TRBD1 (6 bases). Trimming removed 2 bases at V and 9 bases at J, with 14 bases between. The germline gives CDR1 MGHRA, CDR2 YSYEKL. This CDR3 has 15 residues.

The chain is built from TRBV19 and TRBJ2-3, with TRBD2 matching 12 bases. The CDR3 length is 23 residues. V was pared by 3 bases and J by 0 bases, with 22 bases of the junction left unmatched. The germline CDR1 and CDR2 sequences are LNHDA and SQIVND (reference sequence). CDR3 loop: CASSILRGQGLTSGGVSTDTQYF. CDR3 nucleotides: TGTGCCAGTAGTATCCTCCGGGGACAGGGTTTGACTAGCGGGGGAGTGAGCACAGATACGCAGTATTTT.